This T cell receptor beta chain was identified during a study of cytomegalovirus exposure and HLA in healthy donors. Study-level information: Counted in an early data release were approximately 85 million unique TCRs from HLA-typed donors. The study, taken as a whole, reports: Most sequenced TCRs were rare (though some public TCRs occurred in many donors). It was reportedly the case that the classifier diagnosed cytomegalovirus status with high specificity and sensitivity.

PCR amplification relied on 60 Vbeta primers (plus 13 Jbeta primers). Clones were sequenced by immunoSEQ multiplex PCR, and TCRdb holds only the in-frame ones, with some missing. The data show more than 150,000 clones, less than 80% seen once. The CDR3 length is 14 residues. Germline V gene lookup returns CDR1 SGHRS and CDR2 YFSETQ. Trimming left V 4 bases short and J 3 bases short, with 14 bases between. This clone was detected only once. Its antigen is undetermined. This sequence originates from a man aged 18 to 30 in good health and CMV-seronegative. Sequenced material: PBMCs. The rearrangement links TRBV5-1 to TRBJ2-7, with D tentatively TRBD2 (6 bases). The CDR3 loop is CASSRTAGNYEQYF. DNA of the CDR3: TGCGCCAGCAGCCGAACGGCGGGGAACTACGAGCAGTACTTC. Drawing the rest from reference TRBV5-1 and TRBJ2-7, the complete variable domain is KAGVTQTPRYLIKTRGQQVTLSCSPISGHRSVSWYQQTPGQGLQFLFEYFSETQRNKGNFPGRFSGRQFSNSRSEMNVSTLELGDSALYLCASSRTAGNYEQYFGPGTRLTVT.